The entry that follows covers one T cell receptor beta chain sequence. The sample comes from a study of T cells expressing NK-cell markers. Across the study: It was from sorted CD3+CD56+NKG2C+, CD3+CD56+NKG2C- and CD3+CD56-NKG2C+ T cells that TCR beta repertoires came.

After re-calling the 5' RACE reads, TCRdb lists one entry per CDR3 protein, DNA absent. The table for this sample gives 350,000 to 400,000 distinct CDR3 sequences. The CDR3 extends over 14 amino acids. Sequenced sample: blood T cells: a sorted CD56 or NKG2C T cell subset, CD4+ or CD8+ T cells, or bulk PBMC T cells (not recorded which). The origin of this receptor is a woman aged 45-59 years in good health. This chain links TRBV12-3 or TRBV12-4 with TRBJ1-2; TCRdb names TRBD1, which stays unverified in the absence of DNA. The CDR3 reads CASSPTGLTYGYTF.